Presented here are 10 T cell receptor beta chains from one specimen sequenced in a study of cytomegalovirus exposure and HLA in healthy donors. Amplification used 60 Vbeta primers and 13 Jbeta primers. The data were produced by immunoSEQ multiplex PCR, yet TCRdb's version contains in-frame clones alone and is incomplete. The data show about 200,000 clones, roughly 80% seen once. The sample comprised PBMCs. Source of these receptors: a woman aged 45 to 65 in good health and CMV-seropositive.

The V gene is TRBV7-9, the J gene TRBJ2-7, with 10 bases identical to TRBD2. This CDR3 is built from 17 residues. After removal of 5 bases from V and 3 bases from J, the junction contained 13 bases not matched to a gene. The V gene's germline CDR1 is SEHNR and CDR2 FQNEAQ (reference sequence). The CDR3 here is CASSPEGLASSFYEQYF. The CDR3, as DNA: TGTGCCAGCAGCCCGGAGGGACTAGCGAGTTCTTTCTACGAGCAGTACTTC.

The chain joins TRBV5-4 to TRBJ2-1; 11 nucleotides align to TRBD2. The CDR3 extends over 17 amino acids. The J segment lost 4 bases and the V segment lost 4 bases, leaving 10 bases of the junction unmatched. The germline V gene has CDR1 SGHNT and CDR2 YYREEE (reference sequence). The CDR3 sequence: CASSRSLAGGRYNEQFF. CDR3 bases: TGTGCCAGCAGCCGTTCCCTAGCGGGGGGTAGGTACAATGAGCAGTTCTTC.

This clone was seen only a few times. The chain recombines TRBV6-6 with TRBJ2-2; perhaps TRBD2 as D (6 bases). Germline V CDR1 and CDR2: MNHNY, SVGAGI (reference sequence). Trimming removed 5 bases from V and 1 base from J, with 14 bases in between. The CDR3 contains 16 residues. CDR3 DNA: TGTGCCAGCAGTCCCCCGGGACTCCTGAACACCGGGGAGCTGTTTTTT. Residues: CASSPPGLLNTGELFF.

The table lists this clone with a few counts. The V gene is TRBV7-8, the J gene TRBJ1-5; 7 bases line up with TRBD1. CDR1 and CDR2 from the germline V gene are SGHVS and FQNEAQ. This CDR3 is built from 15 residues. The ends lost 0 bases at V and 4 bases at J; junction bases unmatched: 3. CDR3: CASSLADRKNQPQHF. The CDR3 region has the DNA TGTGCCAGCAGCTTAGCGGACAGGAAGAATCAGCCCCAGCATTTT.

Here the CDR3 reads CASLTSGTGNTGELFF. The CDR3 DNA is TGTGCCAGTCTAACCTCCGGGACAGGGAACACCGGGGAGCTGTTTTTT. V gene TRBV19 combines with J gene TRBJ2-2; TRBD1 matches 8 bases. Trimming at V came to 8 bases and at J to 1 base, leaving 9 bases not matched to a gene. CDR1 is LNHDA and CDR2 is SQIVND in the germline V gene (reference sequence). The CDR3 sequence is 16 residues long.

This sequence joins TRBV28 and TRBJ2-5; D is ambiguous. Germline-derived CDR1 and CDR2 are MDHEN and SYDVKM. The CDR3 spans 12 residues. V was pared by 7 bases and J by 3 bases, with 9 bases between. Written as DNA, the CDR3 is TGTGCCAGCAACGCCTATGAAGAGACCCAGTACTTC. The encoded protein is CASNAYEETQYF.

The V call is TRBV28, the J call TRBJ1-3; D might be TRBD1 (6 bases). V lost 4 bases to trimming and J lost 3 bases, with 16 bases between them. This CDR3 region has 16 residues. Germline CDR1 is MDHEN and CDR2 is SYDVKM. The CDR3 loop is CASSSQNRVLGNTIYF. The CDR3 nucleotides read TGTGCCAGCAGTTCCCAGAACAGGGTACTTGGAAACACCATATATTTT.

The chain couples TRBV7-9 to TRBJ1-2, with a tentative D call TRBD1 (5 bases). Germline CDR1 is SEHNR and CDR2 is FQNEAQ (reference sequence). The CDR3 length is 12 residues. V lost 3 bases and J 6 bases, leaving 8 bases between the germline ends. The CDR3 is CASSFEQDGYTF. CDR3 nucleotides: TGTGCCAGCAGCTTCGAACAGGATGGCTACACCTTC.

The CDR3 reads CASNGAGATDTQYF. The CDR3 DNA is TGTGCCAGTAATGGGGCGGGGGCCACAGATACGCAGTATTTT. V is TRBV19 and J is TRBJ2-3; D perhaps matches TRBD2 (7 bases). Germline CDR1 is LNHDA and CDR2 is SQIVND (reference sequence). The V gene lost 7 bases and the J gene lost 2 bases, with 13 bases spanning the gap. The CDR3 extends over 14 amino acids.

This clone has more than one count but fewer than ten. The V and J genes are TRBV27 and TRBJ2-1; maybe TRBD2 (7 bases). The CDR3 extends over 16 amino acids. The V gene's germline CDR1 is MNHEY and CDR2 SMNVEV (reference sequence). The ends were cut back, 5 bases at V and 5 bases at J, with 19 bases in the middle. DNA of the CDR3: TGTGCCAGCAGTCGGGAGTGGGGGGGCTTGGACAATGAGCAGTTCTTC. It codes for CASSREWGGLDNEQFF.